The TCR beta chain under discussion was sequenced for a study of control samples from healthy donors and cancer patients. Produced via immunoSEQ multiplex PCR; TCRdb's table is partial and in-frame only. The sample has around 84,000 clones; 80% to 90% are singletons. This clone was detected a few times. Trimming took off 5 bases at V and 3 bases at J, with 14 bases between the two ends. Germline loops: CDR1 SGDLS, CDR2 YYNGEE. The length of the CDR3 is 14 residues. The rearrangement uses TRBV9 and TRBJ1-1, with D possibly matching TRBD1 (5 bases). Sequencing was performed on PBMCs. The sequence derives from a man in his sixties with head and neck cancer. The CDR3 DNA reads TGTGCCAGCAGATCGGGGGTCAAGGACACTGAAGCTTTCTTT. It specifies CASRSGVKDTEAFF.